The 21 T cell receptor beta chains in this list originate from one sample, sequenced in a study of blood T cell repertoires in COVID-19. Method: immunoSEQ multiplex PCR; TCRdb's copy keeps in-frame clones and lacks some. The table lists roughly 220,000 clones, 70% to 90% of them singletons. The sequencing sample was made of PBMCs or T cells enriched from blood (not recorded which). These receptors came from a woman aged 40-49 years with acute COVID-19.

The rearrangement links TRBV19 to TRBJ1-1; D ambiguous. CDR1 and CDR2 (germline): LNHDA, SQIVND (reference sequence). V was trimmed by 5 bases and J by 3 bases, leaving 16 bases between them. The CDR3 has 15 residues. The CDR3: CASSEDPGGYTEAFF. CDR3 sequence (DNA): TGTGCCAGTAGTGAGGACCCGGGAGGTTACACTGAAGCTTTCTTT.

This clone has a handful of counts. The V gene is TRBV7-6, the J gene TRBJ1-3; TRBD1 matches 7 bases. The ends lost 4 bases at V and 0 bases at J; junction bases unmatched: 6. The germline CDR1 and CDR2 sequences are SGHVS and FNYEAQ. The length of the CDR3 is 16 residues. CDR3 amino acids: CASSSGDRNSGNTIYF. CDR3 nucleotide sequence: TGTGCCAGCAGCTCAGGGGACAGAAACTCTGGAAACACCATATATTTT.

V and J are TRBV27 and TRBJ2-6; no clear D gene. The CDR3 loop spans 16 amino acids. Trimming removed 5 bases at V and 4 bases at J, with 15 bases between. CDR1 is MNHEY, CDR2 SMNVEV, per germline (reference sequence). DNA for the CDR3: TGTGCCAGCAGTAATACTCCGGGTACCGGGGCCAACGTCCTGACTTTC. It specifies CASSNTPGTGANVLTF.

The rearrangement joins TRBV7-9 to TRBJ2-2; unclear D gene. Trimming pared 7 bases from V and 3 bases from J, leaving 9 bases between. Germline V gives CDR1 SEHNR, CDR2 FQNEAQ (reference sequence). This CDR3 has 13 amino acids. CDR3 loop: CASTQLDTGELFF. In DNA form, the CDR3 reads TGTGCCAGCACCCAATTAGACACCGGGGAGCTGTTTTTT.

CDR3 region: CASSDPEKVQGNNEKLFF. The CDR3, as DNA: TGTGCCAGCAGTGATCCCGAAAAAGTCCAGGGAAATAATGAAAAACTGTTTTTT. The chain employs TRBV25-1 and TRBJ1-4, with a possible D match to TRBD1 (5 bases). Germline V gene lookup returns CDR1 MGHDK and CDR2 SYGVNS. The CDR3 extends over 18 amino acids. The V and J ends lost 3 bases and 4 bases respectively, with 21 bases between them. Supplemented by reference TRBV25-1 and TRBJ1-4, the full variable domain reads EADIYQTPRYLVIGTGKKITLECSQTMGHDKMYWYQQDPGMELHLIHYSYGVNSTEKGDLSSESTVSRIRTEHFPLTLESARPSHTSQYLCASSDPEKVQGNNEKLFFGSGTQLSVL.

V is TRBV9 and J is TRBJ1-1, with 7 bases that match TRBD1. This CDR3 has 15 residues. J gave up 0 bases and V 3 bases, and 5 bases lay outside the gene matches. The V gene's germline CDR1 is SGDLS and CDR2 YYNGEE. The CDR3 coding sequence is TGTGCCAGCAGCGCCCGGGACAGCTTGAACACTGAAGCTTTCTTT. Encoded protein: CASSARDSLNTEAFF.

In this sample, this clone turned up once. This chain links TRBV27 with TRBJ1-2, with 7 bases matching TRBD1. The CDR3 covers 13 residues. Germline V CDR1 and CDR2: MNHEY, SMNVEV (reference sequence). V gave up 0 bases and J gave up 8 bases; unmatched junction bases: 3. The CDR3 here is CASSLSTGAGYTF. The DNA for the CDR3 is TGTGCCAGCAGTTTATCTACAGGGGCGGGCTACACCTTC.

This sequence joins TRBV30 and TRBJ1-6; 10 nucleotides line up with TRBD1. CDR1 and CDR2 from the germline V gene are GTSNPN and SVGIG (reference sequence). V was clipped by 5 bases and J by 7 bases; unmatched bases: 2. The CDR3 extends over 13 amino acids. The CDR3 DNA sequence: TGTGCCTGGGGGGGACAGGGGAATTCACCCCTCCACTTT. Translating it yields CAWGGQGNSPLHF. Complete variable domain (other parts from reference TRBV30 and TRBJ1-6): SQTIHQWPATLVQPVGSPLSLECTVEGTSNPNLYWYRQAAGRGLQLLFYSVGIGQISSEVPQNLSASRPQDRQFILSSKKLLLSDSGFYLCAWGGQGNSPLHFGNGTRLTVT.

The chain carries TRBV19 and TRBJ1-2; 11 positions match TRBD1. Looked up from germline, CDR1 is LNHDA and CDR2 is SQIVND (reference sequence). The CDR3 has 17 residues. V lost 7 bases and J lost 2; bases outside the gene matches: 12. CDR3 in amino acids: CASKKVGTGGPNYGYTF. Here the CDR3 DNA reads TGTGCCAGTAAAAAAGTCGGGACAGGGGGTCCGAACTATGGCTACACCTTC.

V is TRBV19 and J is TRBJ1-5, with 12 nucleotides matching TRBD1. CDR3 length: 15 amino acids. Losses at the gene ends were 5 bases for V and 11 bases for J; bases not matched to a gene: 10. Germline V CDR1 and CDR2: LNHDA, SQIVND (reference sequence). The CDR3 loop is CASSSGTGGSISQHF. CDR3 nucleotide sequence: TGTGCCAGTAGTTCCGGGACAGGGGGCTCTATTTCCCAGCATTTT.

This rearrangement joins TRBV6-2 or TRBV6-3 to TRBJ2-7; D not resolved. Trimming took off 1 base at V and 3 bases at J, with 16 bases between the two ends. CDR1 and CDR2 from the germline V gene are MNHEY and SVGEGT. CDR3 length equals 16 residues. CDR3 amino acids: CASSYFNTQSGYEQYF. The CDR3 DNA is TGTGCCAGCAGTTACTTTAACACACAATCGGGCTACGAGCAGTACTTC.

This clone has just a few counts. This chain uses TRBV5-1 with TRBJ2-5; TRBD2 aligns across 8 bases. Germline V gives CDR1 SGHRS, CDR2 YFSETQ. The trim removed 4 bases at V and 5 bases at J, leaving 13 bases unmatched. The CDR3 is 16 residues long. The DNA of the CDR3 is TGCGCCAGCAGCCGGGGGGGACCCAGCCTTGGGGAGACCCAGTACTTC. As protein: CASSRGGPSLGETQYF.

The V and J genes are TRBV5-5 and TRBJ2-2; D ambiguous. Germline-derived CDR1 and CDR2 are SGHKS and YYEKEE (reference sequence). Trimming stripped 2 bases from V and 2 bases from J, with 10 bases between. This CDR3 has 15 amino acids. For the CDR3, the DNA is TGTGCCAGCAGCTTAAACGCAGGAAACACCGGGGAGCTGTTTTTT. It specifies CASSLNAGNTGELFF.

The chain recombines TRBV5-5 with TRBJ1-5, with no clear D. Germline values: CDR1 SGHKS, CDR2 YYEKEE (reference sequence). V lost 0 bases and J lost 0, with 10 bases in between. This CDR3 region has 16 residues. The CDR3 spells CASSLVGGLSNQPQHF. CDR3 nucleotides: TGTGCCAGCAGCTTGGTCGGAGGGCTTAGCAATCAGCCCCAGCATTTT. Full variable domain (remainder filled in from reference TRBV5-5 and TRBJ1-5): DAGVTQSPTHLIKTRGQQVTLRCSPISGHKSVSWYQQVLGQGPQFIFQYYEKEERGRGNFPDRFSARQFPNYSSELNVNALLLGDSALYLCASSLVGGLSNQPQHFGDGTRLSIL.

This chain connects TRBV3-1 (or the pseudogene TRBV3-2) to TRBJ1-1; a weak D match, TRBD1 (6 bases). V was trimmed by 5 bases and J by 5 bases, leaving 15 bases between them. This CDR3 is 14 amino acids long. CDR1 and CDR2 (germline): LGHDT, YNNKEL (reference sequence). DNA for the CDR3: TGTGCCAGCAGCTTCCCTGGGGGGGCAACTGAAGCTTTCTTT. Its protein is CASSFPGGATEAFF.

This chain links TRBV20-1 with TRBJ2-1; D is unresolved. Germline-derived CDR1 and CDR2 are DFQATT and SNEGSKA (reference sequence). V was cut by 1 base and J by 6 bases, with 4 bases left in between. The CDR3 runs 11 residues. CDR3 DNA sequence: TGCAGTGCTAGAGCGGGCAATGAGCAGTTCTTC. It translates to CSARAGNEQFF.

This chain links TRBV5-6 with TRBJ2-7, with TRBD1 identical over 8 bases. The CDR3 sequence is 13 residues long. The germline CDR1 and CDR2 sequences are SGHDT and YYEEEE. V lost 3 bases and J lost 5; bases outside the gene matches: 4. CDR3 residues: CASSSTDRDEQYV. The CDR3 DNA reads as TGTGCCAGCAGCTCTACGGACAGGGACGAGCAGTACGTC.

V is TRBV4-3 and J is TRBJ1-4; 7 bases match TRBD1. The CDR3 is made up of 16 amino acids. With 4 bases clipped from V and 8 bases from J, the junction kept 13 bases outside the gene matches. Germline V CDR1 and CDR2: LGHNA, YSLEER. As DNA, the CDR3 is TGCGCCAGCAGCCTACTCCCTGGGACAGTTAGGGAAAAACTGTTTTTT. This gives the protein CASSLLPGTVREKLFF.

The CDR3 loop is CATSDAGETEAFF. The DNA for the CDR3 is TGTGCCACCAGTGACGCAGGGGAGACTGAAGCTTTCTTT. The chain is built from TRBV24-1 and TRBJ1-1; TRBD1 might be the D (6 bases). Germline CDR1 KGHDR, CDR2 SFDVKD. The CDR3 is 13 amino acids. V gave up 4 bases and J gave up 5 bases, with 10 bases separating them.

As concerns this clone: The identical CDR3 is also encoded by other nucleotide sequences in the sample. The chain is built from TRBV5-1 and TRBJ1-1; no firm D call. The V and J ends lost 0 bases and 2 bases respectively, with 14 bases between them. Germline V gene data show CDR1 as SGHRS and CDR2 as YFSETQ. The CDR3 is 16 amino acids. CDR3 sequence: CASSLEPRGVNTEAFF. The CDR3 nucleotides are TGCGCCAGCAGCTTGGAACCGCGCGGTGTCAACACTGAAGCTTTCTTT. The full variable domain, with the rest looked up from reference TRBV5-1 and TRBJ1-1, is KAGVTQTPRYLIKTRGQQVTLSCSPISGHRSVSWYQQTPGQGLQFLFEYFSETQRNKGNFPGRFSGRQFSNSRSEMNVSTLELGDSALYLCASSLEPRGVNTEAFFGQGTRLTVV.

The rearrangement joins TRBV5-1 to TRBJ1-1, with 7 nucleotides matching TRBD1. Germline loops: CDR1 SGHRS, CDR2 YFSETQ. The CDR3 covers 13 residues. V shed 5 bases, J shed 2 bases, and the junction held 3 bases outside the gene matches. CDR3 DNA sequence: TGCGCCAGCAGGAGGACAGGTAACACTGAAGCTTTCTTT. This sequence encodes CASRRTGNTEAFF.